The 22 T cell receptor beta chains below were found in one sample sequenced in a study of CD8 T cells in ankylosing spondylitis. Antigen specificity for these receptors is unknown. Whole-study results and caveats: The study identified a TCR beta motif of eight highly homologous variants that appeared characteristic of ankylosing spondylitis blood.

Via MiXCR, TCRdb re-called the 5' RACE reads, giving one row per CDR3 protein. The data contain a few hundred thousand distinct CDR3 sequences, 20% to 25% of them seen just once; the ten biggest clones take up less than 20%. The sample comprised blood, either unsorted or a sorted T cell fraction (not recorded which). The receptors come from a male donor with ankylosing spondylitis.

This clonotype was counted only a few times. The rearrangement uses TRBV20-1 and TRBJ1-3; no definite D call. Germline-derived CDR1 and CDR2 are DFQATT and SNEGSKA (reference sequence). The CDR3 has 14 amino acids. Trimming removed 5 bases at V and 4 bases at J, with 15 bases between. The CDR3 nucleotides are TGCAGTGCTTCCCGGGGTGGATCGGGAAACACCATATATTTT. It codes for CSASRGGSGNTIYF.

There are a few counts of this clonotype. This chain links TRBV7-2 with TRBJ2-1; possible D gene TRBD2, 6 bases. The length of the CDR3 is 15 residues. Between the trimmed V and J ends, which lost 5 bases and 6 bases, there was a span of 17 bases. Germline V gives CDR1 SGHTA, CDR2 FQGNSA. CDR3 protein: CASSRDPGTVNEQFF. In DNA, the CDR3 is TGTGCCAGCAGCCGGGACCCCGGGACTGTCAATGAGCAGTTCTTC.

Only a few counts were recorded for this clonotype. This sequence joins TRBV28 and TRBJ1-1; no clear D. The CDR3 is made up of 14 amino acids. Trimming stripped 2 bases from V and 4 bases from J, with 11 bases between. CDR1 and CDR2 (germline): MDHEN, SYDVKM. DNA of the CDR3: TGTGCCAGCAGTTTAAGGCCCCCGGGCACTGAAGCTTTCTTT. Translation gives CASSLRPPGTEAFF.

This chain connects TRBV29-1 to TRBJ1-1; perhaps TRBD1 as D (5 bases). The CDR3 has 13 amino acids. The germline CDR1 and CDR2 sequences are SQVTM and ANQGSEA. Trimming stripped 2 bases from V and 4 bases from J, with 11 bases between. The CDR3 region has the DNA TGCAGCGTTGAATGGGGACGGGGCACTGAAGCTTTCTTT. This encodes CSVEWGRGTEAFF.

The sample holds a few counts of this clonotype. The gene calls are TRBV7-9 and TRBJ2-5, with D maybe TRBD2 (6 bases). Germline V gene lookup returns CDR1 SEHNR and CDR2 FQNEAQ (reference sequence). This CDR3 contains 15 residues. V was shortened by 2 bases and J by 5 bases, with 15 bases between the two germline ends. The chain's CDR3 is CASSLIGGTGETQYF. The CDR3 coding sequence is TGTGCCAGCAGCTTAATCGGCGGGACGGGGGAGACCCAGTACTTC. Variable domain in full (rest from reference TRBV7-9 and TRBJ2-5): DTGVSQNPRHKITKRGQNVTFRCDPISEHNRLYWYRQTLGQGPEFLTYFQNEAQLEKSRLLSDRFSAERPKGSFSTLEIQRTEQGDSAMYLCASSLIGGTGETQYFGPGTRLLVL.

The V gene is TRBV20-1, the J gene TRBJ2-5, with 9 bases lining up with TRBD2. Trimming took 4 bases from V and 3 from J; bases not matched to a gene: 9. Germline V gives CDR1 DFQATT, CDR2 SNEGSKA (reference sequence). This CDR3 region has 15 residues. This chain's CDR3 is CSAIVAGEEKETQYF. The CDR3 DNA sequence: TGCAGTGCTATAGTAGCGGGAGAGGAGAAAGAGACCCAGTACTTC.

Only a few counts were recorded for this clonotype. In DNA, the CDR3 is TGTGCCAGCAGTCCCGCCTATTTGGGGGGCAATCAGCCCCAGCATTTT. Translated: CASSPAYLGGNQPQHF. The V and J genes are TRBV28 and TRBJ1-5, with a weak D call TRBD1 (5 bases). The CDR3 is 16 amino acids. The germline V gene has CDR1 MDHEN and CDR2 SYDVKM. V lost 5 bases and J lost 2, with 16 bases in between.

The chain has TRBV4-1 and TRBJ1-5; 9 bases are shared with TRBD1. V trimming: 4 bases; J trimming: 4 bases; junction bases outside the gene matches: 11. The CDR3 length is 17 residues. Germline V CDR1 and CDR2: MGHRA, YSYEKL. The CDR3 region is CASSLRQGDSSNQPQHF. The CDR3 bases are TGCGCCAGCAGCCTTCGACAGGGGGACTCTTCGAATCAGCCCCAGCATTTT.

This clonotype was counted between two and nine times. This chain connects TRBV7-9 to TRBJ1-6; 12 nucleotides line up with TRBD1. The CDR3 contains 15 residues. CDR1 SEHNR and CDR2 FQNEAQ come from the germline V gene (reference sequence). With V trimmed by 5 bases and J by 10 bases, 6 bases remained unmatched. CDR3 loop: CASSVGQGARSPLHF. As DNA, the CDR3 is TGTGCCAGCAGCGTGGGACAGGGGGCGCGGTCACCCCTCCACTTT.

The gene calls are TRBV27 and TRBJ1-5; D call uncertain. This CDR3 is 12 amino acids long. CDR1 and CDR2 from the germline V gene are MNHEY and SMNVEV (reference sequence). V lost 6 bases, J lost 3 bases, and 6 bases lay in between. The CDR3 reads CASSRLNQPQHF. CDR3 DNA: TGTGCCAGCAGCCGACTCAATCAGCCCCAGCATTTT.

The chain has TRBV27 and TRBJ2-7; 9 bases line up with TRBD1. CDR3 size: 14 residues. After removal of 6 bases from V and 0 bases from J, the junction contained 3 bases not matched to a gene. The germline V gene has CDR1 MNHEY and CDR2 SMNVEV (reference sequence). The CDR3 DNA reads TGTGCCAGCAGGAGGGACAGGGCCTCCTACGAGCAGTACTTC. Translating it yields CASRRDRASYEQYF.

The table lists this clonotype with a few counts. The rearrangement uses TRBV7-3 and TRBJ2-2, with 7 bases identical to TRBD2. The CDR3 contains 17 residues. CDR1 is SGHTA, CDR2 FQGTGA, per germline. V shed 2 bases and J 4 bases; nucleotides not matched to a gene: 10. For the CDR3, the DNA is TGTGCCAGCAGCTTATATGGCTCTAGCGGTGGCACCGGGGAGCTGTTTTTT. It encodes CASSLYGSSGGTGELFF.

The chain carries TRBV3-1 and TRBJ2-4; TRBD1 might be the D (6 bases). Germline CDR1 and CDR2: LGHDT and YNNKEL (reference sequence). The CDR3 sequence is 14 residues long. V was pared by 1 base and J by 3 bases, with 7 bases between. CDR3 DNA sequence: TGTGCCAGCAGCCAAGTACAGGGCAAAAACATTCAGTACTTC. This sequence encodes CASSQVQGKNIQYF. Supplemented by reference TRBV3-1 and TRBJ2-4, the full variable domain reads DTAVSQTPKYLVTQMGNDKSIKCEQNLGHDTMYWYKQDSKKFLKIMFSYNNKELIINETVPNRFSPKSPDKAHLNLHINSLELGDSAVYFCASSQVQGKNIQYFGAGTRLSVL.

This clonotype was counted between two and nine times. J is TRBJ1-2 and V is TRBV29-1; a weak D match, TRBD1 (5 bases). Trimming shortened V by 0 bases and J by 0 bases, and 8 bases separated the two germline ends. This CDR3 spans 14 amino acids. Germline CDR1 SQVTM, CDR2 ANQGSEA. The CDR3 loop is CSVEEGVTNYGYTF. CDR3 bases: TGCAGCGTTGAAGAGGGGGTTACTAACTATGGCTACACCTTC. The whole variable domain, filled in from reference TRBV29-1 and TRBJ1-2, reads SAVISQKPSRDICQRGTSLTIQCQVDSQVTMMFWYRQQPGQSLTLIATANQGSEATYESGFVIDKFPISRPNLTFSTLTVSNMSPEDSSIYLCSVEEGVTNYGYTFGSGTRLTVV.

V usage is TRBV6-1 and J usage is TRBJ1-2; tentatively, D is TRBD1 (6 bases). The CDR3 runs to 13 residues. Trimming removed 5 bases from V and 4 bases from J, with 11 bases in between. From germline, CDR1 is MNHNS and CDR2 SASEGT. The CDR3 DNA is TGTGCCAGCAGTCCTGAGGGGGGCTATGGCTACACCTTC. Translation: CASSPEGGYGYTF.

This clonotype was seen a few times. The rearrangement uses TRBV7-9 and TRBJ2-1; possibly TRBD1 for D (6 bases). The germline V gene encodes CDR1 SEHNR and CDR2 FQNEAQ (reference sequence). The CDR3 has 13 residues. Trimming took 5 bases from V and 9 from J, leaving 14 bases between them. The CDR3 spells CASSPSQGGEQFF. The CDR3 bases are TGTGCCAGCAGCCCCTCCCAAGGGGGTGAGCAGTTCTTC.

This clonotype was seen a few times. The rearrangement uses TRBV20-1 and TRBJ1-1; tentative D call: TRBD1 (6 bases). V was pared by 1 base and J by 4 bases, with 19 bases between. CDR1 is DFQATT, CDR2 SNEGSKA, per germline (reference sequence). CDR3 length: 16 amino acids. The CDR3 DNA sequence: TGCAGTGCTAGAGGTGTACGGGGGCGGAGGGGCACTGAAGCTTTCTTT. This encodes CSARGVRGRRGTEAFF.

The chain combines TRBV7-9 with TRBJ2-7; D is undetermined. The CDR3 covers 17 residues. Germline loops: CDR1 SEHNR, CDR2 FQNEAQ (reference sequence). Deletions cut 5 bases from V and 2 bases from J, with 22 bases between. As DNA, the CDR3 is TGTGCCAGCAGCCCCCGGGCTTTGCCTACTGGGACCTACGAGCAGTACTTC. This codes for CASSPRALPTGTYEQYF. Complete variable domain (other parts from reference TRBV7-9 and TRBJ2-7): DTGVSQNPRHKITKRGQNVTFRCDPISEHNRLYWYRQTLGQGPEFLTYFQNEAQLEKSRLLSDRFSAERPKGSFSTLEIQRTEQGDSAMYLCASSPRALPTGTYEQYFGPGTRLTVT.

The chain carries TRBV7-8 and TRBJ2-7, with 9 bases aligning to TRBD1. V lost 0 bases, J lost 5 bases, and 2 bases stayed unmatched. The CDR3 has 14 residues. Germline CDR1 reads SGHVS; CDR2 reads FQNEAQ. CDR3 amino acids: CASSLAGTGNEQYF. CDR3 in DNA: TGTGCCAGCAGCTTAGCGGGGACAGGGAACGAGCAGTACTTC.

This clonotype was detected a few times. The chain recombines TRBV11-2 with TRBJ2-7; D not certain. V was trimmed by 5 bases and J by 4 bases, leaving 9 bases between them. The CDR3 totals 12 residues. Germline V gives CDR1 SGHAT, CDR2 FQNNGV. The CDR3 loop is CASSPNWYEQYF. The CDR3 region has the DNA TGTGCCAGCAGCCCCAACTGGTACGAGCAGTACTTC. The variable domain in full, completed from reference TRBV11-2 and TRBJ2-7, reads EAGVAQSPRYKIIEKRQSVAFWCNPISGHATLYWYQQILGQGPKLLIQFQNNGVVDDSQLPKDRFSAERLKGVDSTLKIQPAKLEDSAVYLCASSPNWYEQYFGPGTRLTVT.

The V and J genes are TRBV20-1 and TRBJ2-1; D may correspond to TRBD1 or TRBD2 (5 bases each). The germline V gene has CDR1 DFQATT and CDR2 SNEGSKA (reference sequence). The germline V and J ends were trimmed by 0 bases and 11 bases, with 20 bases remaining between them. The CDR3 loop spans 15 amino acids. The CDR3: CSARDHRIGASKQFF. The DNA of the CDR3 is TGCAGTGCTAGAGATCACCGGATCGGGGCGTCGAAGCAGTTCTTC.

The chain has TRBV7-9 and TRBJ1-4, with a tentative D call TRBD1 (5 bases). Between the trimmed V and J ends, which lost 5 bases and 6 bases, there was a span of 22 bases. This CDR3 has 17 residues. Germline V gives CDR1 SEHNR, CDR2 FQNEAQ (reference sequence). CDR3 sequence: CASSPTGARDMDEKLFF. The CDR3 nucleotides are TGTGCCAGCAGCCCTACTGGGGCAAGGGATATGGATGAAAAACTGTTTTTT.